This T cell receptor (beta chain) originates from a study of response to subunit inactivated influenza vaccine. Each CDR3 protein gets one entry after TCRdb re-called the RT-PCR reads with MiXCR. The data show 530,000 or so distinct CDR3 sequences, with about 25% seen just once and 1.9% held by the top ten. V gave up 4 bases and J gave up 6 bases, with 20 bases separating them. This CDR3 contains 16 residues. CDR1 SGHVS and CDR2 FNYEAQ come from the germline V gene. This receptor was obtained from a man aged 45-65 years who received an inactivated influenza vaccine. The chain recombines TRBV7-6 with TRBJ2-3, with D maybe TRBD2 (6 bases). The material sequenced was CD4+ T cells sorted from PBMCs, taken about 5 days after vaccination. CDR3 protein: CASSSRPSAGWDTQYF. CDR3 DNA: TGTGCCAGCAGCTCACGCCCTAGCGCGGGTTGGGATACGCAGTATTTT. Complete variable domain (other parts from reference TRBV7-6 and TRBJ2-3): GAGVSQSPRYKVTKRGQDVALRCDPISGHVSLYWYRQALGQGPEFLTYFNYEAQQDKSGLPNDRFSAERPEGSISTLTIQRTEQRDSAMYRCASSSRPSAGWDTQYFGPGTRLTVL.